What follows describes a single T cell receptor (beta chain). J lost 4 bases, V lost 5 bases, and 6 bases had no gene match. This CDR3 comprises 15 residues. Germline V lookup: CDR1 SGHVS, CDR2 FNYEAQ. In the original analysis: Amplified reference gene primers provided the basis for estimating nucleated cell counts. Assay used: immunoSEQ multiplex PCR; TCRdb lists only in-frame clones, some missing. V, J and clone size derive from that table, while D and trimming were established from the DNA sequence. The data hold some 120,000 clones, with approximately 82% observed a single time. The data derive from a study of blood T cell repertoires in COVID-19. Study background: Donors in the United States, Italy and Spain gave samples during acute or convalescent COVID-19. In each case, the material was cDNA or gDNA derived from T cells, B-cell-depleted T cells, or PBMCs.

The sequence was collected from a man older than 75 with active or convalescent COVID-19. This chain connects TRBV7-6 to TRBJ2-1, with 9 bases that match TRBD2. Sequencing was performed on peripheral blood. The CDR3 region has the DNA TGTGCCAGCAGCACCTCTAGCGGGGATTACAATGAGCAGTTCTTC. Translation gives CASSTSSGDYNEQFF.